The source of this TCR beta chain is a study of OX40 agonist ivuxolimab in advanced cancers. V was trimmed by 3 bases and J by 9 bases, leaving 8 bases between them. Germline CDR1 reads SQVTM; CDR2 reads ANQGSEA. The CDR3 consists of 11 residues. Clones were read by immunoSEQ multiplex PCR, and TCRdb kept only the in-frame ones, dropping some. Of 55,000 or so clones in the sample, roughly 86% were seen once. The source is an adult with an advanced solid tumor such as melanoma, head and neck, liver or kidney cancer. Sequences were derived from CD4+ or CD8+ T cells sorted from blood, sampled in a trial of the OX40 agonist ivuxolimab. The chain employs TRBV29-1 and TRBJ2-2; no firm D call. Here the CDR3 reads CSVDFGRELFF. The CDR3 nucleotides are TGCAGCGTTGACTTTGGTAGGGAGCTGTTTTTT.